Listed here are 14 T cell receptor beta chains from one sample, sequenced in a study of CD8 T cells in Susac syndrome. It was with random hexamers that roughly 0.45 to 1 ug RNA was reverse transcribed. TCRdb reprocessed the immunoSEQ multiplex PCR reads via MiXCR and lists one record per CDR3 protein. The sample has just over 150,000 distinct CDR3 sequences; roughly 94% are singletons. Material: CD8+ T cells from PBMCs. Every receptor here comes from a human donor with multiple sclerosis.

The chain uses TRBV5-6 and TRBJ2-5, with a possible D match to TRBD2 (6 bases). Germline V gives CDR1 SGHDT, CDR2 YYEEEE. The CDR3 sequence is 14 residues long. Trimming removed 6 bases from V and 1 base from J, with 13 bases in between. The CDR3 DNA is TGTGCCAGCAAGGGCCCGGGGGTCCAAGAGACCCAGTACTTC. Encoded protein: CASKGPGVQETQYF.

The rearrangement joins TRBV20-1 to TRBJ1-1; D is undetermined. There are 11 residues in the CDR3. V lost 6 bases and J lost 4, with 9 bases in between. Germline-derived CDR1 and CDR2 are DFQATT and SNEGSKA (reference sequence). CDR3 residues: CSAGVRTEAFF. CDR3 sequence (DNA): TGCAGTGCCGGCGTACGCACTGAAGCTTTCTTT.

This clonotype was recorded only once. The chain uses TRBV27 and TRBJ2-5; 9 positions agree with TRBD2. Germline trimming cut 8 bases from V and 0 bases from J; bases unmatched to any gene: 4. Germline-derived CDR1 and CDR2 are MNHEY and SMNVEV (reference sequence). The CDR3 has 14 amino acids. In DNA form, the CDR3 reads TGTGCCAGCGGACTAGCGAGGTACCAAGAGACCCAGTACTTC. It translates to CASGLARYQETQYF.

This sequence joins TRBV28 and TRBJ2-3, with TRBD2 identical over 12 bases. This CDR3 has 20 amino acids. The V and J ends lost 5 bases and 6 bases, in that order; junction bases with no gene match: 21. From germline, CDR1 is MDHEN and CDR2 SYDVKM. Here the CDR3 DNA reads TGTGCCAGCAGTCCCCCCTTCCCTCCACTAGCGGGGGGCAGCGTGGATACGCAGTATTTT. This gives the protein CASSPPFPPLAGGSVDTQYF.

CDR3 residues: CSVEAGGTEAFF. Here the CDR3 DNA reads TGCAGCGTTGAAGCGGGAGGGACTGAAGCTTTCTTT. The chain is built from TRBV29-1 and TRBJ1-1; D is unclear. V lost 1 base, J lost 5 bases, and 8 bases lay in between. This CDR3 region has 12 residues. The germline V gene has CDR1 SQVTM and CDR2 ANQGSEA.

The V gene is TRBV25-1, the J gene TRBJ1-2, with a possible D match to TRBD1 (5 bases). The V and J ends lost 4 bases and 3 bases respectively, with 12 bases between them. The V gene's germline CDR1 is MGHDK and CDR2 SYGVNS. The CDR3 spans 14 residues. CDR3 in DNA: TGTGCCAGCAGTGCGGACGGGACCTACTATGGCTACACCTTC. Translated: CASSADGTYYGYTF.

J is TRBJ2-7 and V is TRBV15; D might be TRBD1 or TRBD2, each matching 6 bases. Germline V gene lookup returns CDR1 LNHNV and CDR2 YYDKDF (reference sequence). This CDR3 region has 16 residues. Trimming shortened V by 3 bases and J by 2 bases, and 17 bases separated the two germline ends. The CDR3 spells CATSRRGGQDPYEQYF. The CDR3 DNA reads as TGTGCCACCAGCAGGAGAGGGGGGCAGGACCCCTACGAGCAGTACTTC. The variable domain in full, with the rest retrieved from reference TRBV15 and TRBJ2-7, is DAMVIQNPRYQVTQFGKPVTLSCSQTLNHNVMYWYQQKSSQAPKLLFHYYDKDFNNEADTPDNFQSRRPNTSFCFLDIRSPGLGDTAMYLCATSRRGGQDPYEQYFGPGTRLTVT.

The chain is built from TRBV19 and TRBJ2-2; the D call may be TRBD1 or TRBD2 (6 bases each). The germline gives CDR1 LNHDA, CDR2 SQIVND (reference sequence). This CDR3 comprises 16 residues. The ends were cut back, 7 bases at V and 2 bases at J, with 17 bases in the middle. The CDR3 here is CASTRRGAANTGELFF. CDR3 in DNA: TGTGCCAGTACCCGGAGGGGGGCAGCCAACACCGGGGAGCTGTTTTTT. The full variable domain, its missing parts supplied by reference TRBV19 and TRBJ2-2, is DGGITQSPKYLFRKEGQNVTLSCEQNLNHDAMYWYRQDPGQGLRLIYYSQIVNDFQKGDIAEGYSVSREKKESFPLTVTSAQKNPTAFYLCASTRRGAANTGELFFGEGSRLTVL.

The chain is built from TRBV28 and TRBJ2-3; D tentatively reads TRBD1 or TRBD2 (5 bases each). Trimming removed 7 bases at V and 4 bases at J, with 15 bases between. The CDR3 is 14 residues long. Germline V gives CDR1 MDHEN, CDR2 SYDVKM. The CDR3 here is CASTPWQGPDTQYF. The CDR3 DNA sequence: TGTGCCAGCACCCCCTGGCAGGGACCAGATACGCAGTATTTT. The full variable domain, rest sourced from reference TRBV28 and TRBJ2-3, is DVKVTQSSRYLVKRTGEKVFLECVQDMDHENMFWYRQDPGLGLRLIYFSYDVKMKEKGDIPEGYSVSREKKERFSLILESASTNQTSMYLCASTPWQGPDTQYFGPGTRLTVL.

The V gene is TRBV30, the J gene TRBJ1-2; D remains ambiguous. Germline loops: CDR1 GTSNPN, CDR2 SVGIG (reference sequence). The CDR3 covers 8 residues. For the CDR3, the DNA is TGTGCGGAGGGAGGCTACACCTTC. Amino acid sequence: CAEGGYTF.

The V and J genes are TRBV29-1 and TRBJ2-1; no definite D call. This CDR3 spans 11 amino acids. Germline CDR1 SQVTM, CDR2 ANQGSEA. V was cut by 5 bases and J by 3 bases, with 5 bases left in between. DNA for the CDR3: TGCAGCGTTCCAGACTACAATGAGCAGTTCTTC. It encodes CSVPDYNEQFF.

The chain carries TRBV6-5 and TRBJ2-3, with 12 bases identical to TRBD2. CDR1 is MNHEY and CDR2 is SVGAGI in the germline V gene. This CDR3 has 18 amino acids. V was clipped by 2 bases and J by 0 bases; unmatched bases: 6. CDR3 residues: CASSYPTSGGSSTDTQYF. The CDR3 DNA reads TGTGCCAGCAGTTACCCTACTAGCGGGGGGTCTAGCACAGATACGCAGTATTTT.

CDR3 region: CASSPSRTDIRGLFF. The CDR3 DNA reads as TGTGCCAGCAGCCCCAGCCGGACAGACATAAGGGGGTTGTTTTTT. The chain combines TRBV9 with TRBJ1-4, with D possibly being TRBD1 (6 bases). V was cut by 4 bases and J by 15 bases, with 25 bases left in between. The germline gives CDR1 SGDLS, CDR2 YYNGEE. This CDR3 region has 15 residues.

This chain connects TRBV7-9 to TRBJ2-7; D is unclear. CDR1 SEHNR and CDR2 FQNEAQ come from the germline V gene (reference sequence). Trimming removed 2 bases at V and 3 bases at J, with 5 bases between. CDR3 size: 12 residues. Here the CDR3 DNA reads TGTGCCAGCAGCTTACAGCTCTACGAGCAGTACTTC. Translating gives CASSLQLYEQYF.